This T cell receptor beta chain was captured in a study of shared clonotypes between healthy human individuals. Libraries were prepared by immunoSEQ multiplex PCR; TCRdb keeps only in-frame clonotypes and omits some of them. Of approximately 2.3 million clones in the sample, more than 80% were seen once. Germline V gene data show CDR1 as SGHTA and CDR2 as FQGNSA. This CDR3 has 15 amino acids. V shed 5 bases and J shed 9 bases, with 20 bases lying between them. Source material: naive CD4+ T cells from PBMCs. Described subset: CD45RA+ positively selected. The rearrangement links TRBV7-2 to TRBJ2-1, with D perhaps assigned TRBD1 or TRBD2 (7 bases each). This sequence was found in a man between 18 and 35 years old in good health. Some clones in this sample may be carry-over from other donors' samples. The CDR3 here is CASSLREGARGEQFF. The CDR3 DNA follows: TGTGCCAGCAGCCTAAGGGAGGGGGCGCGTGGTGAGCAGTTCTTC.